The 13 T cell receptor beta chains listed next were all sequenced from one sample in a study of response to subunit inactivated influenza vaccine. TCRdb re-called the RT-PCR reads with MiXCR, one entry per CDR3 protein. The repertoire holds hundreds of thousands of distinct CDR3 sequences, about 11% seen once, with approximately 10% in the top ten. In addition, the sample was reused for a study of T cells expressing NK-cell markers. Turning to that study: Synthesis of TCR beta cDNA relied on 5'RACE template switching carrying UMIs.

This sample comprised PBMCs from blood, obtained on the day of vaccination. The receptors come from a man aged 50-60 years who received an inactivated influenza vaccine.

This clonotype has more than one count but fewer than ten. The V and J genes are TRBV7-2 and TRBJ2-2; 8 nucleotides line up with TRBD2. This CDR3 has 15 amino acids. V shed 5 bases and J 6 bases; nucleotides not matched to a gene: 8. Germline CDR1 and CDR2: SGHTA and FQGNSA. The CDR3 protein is CASSPRTSWSGELFF. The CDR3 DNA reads TGTGCCAGCAGCCCCAGGACTAGCTGGTCCGGGGAGCTGTTTTTT.

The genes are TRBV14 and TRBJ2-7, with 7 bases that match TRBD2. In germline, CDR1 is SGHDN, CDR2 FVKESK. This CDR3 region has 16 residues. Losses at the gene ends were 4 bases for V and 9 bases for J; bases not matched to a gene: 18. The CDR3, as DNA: TGTGCCAGCAGCCCCCTGGGAGCGGGATCCGTCGGAGGGCAGTACTTC. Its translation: CASSPLGAGSVGGQYF.

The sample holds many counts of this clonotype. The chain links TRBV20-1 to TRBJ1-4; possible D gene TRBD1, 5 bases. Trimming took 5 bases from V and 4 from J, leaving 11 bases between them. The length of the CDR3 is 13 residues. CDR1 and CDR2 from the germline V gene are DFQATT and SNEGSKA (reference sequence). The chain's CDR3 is CSAPRGDNEKLFF. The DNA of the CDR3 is TGCAGTGCTCCTCGGGGGGATAATGAAAAACTGTTTTTT.

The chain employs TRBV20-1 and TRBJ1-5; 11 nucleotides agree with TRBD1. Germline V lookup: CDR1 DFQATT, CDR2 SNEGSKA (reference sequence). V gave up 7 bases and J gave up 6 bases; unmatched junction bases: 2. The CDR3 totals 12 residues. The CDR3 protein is CSGGTGGQPQHF. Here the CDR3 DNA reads TGCAGTGGGGGGACAGGGGGTCAGCCCCAGCATTTT.

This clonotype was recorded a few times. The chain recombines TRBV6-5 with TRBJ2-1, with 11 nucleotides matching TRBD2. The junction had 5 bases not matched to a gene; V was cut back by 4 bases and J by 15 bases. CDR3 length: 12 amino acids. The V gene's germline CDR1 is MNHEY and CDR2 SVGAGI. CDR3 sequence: CASSLAGGRLFF. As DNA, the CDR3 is TGTGCCAGCAGTTTAGCGGGAGGGCGGCTGTTCTTC.

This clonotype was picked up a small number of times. The CDR3 protein is CASSPGQGKPNEKLFF. CDR3 coding DNA: TGTGCCAGCAGCCCCGGACAGGGAAAGCCTAATGAAAAACTGTTTTTT. The chain is built from TRBV5-5 and TRBJ1-4, with TRBD1 matching over 8 bases. Trimming cost V 4 bases and J 3 bases; bases outside gene matches: 8. This CDR3 is built from 16 residues. Germline V CDR1 and CDR2: SGHKS, YYEKEE (reference sequence).

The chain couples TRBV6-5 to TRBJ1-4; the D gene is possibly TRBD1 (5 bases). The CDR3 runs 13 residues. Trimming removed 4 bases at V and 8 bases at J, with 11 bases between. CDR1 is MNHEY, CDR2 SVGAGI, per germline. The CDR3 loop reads CASSWGGAEKLFF. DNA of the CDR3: TGTGCCAGCAGTTGGGGAGGGGCGGAAAAACTGTTTTTT.

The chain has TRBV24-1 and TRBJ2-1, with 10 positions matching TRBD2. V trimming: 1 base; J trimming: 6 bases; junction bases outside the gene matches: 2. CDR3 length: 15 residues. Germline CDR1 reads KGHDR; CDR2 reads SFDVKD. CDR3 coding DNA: TGTGCCACCAGTGATTTCCCTAGCGGGAGCAATGAGCAGTTCTTC. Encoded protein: CATSDFPSGSNEQFF.

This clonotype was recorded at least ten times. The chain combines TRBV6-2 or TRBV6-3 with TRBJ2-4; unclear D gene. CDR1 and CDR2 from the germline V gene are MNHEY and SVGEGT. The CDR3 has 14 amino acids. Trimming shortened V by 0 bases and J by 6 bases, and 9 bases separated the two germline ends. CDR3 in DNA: TGTGCCAGCAGTTACTCTCTAACGGGAAACATTCAGTACTTC. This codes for CASSYSLTGNIQYF.

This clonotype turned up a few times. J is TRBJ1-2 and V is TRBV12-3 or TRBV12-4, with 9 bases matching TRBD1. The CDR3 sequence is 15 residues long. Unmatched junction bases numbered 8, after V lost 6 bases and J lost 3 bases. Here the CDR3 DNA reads TGTGCCAGCAGGACCGGGACAGGGCCTGACTATGGCTACACCTTC. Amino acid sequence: CASRTGTGPDYGYTF.

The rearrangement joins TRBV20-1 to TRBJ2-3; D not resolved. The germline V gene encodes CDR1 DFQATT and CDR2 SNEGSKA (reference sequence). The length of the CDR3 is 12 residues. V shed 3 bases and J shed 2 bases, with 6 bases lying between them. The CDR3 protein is CSASEITDTQYF. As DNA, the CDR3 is TGCAGTGCTAGTGAGATCACAGATACGCAGTATTTT.

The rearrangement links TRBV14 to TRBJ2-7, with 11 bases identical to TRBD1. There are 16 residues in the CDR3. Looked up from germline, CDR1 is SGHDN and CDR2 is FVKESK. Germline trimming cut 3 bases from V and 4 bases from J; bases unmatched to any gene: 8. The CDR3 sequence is CASSQPGTGGYYEQYF. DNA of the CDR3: TGTGCCAGCAGCCAGCCCGGGACAGGGGGATATTACGAGCAGTACTTC.

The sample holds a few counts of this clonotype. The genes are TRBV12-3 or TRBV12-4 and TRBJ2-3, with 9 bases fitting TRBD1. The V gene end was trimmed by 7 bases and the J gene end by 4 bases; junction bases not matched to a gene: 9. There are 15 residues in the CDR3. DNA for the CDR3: TGTGCCAGCAATCTCCGGGACAGGGTTGCAGATACGCAGTATTTT. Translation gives CASNLRDRVADTQYF.